The TCR beta chain described here comes from a study of T cell changes during pregnancy in multiple sclerosis. TCRdb's copy holds only in-frame clones and misses some; the assay was immunoSEQ multiplex PCR. This sample has tens of thousands of clones; about 94% occur once, and the top ten carry roughly 3.1%. The V and J ends lost 4 bases and 3 bases respectively, with 12 bases between them. The germline gives CDR1 MRHNA, CDR2 SNTAGT. The CDR3 totals 15 residues. This receptor was obtained from a female donor with multiple sclerosis, enrolled in a pregnancy study. The chain joins TRBV6-4 to TRBJ2-2; D is ambiguous. The sequencing used CD8+ T cells from peripheral blood mononuclear cells, collected in the second trimester of pregnancy. Here the CDR3 DNA reads TGTGCCAGCAGTGGAAATGGCGCGGACACCGGGGAGCTGTTTTTT. This codes for CASSGNGADTGELFF.